The 22 T cell receptor beta chains in this list originate from one sample, sequenced in a study of cytomegalovirus exposure and HLA in healthy donors. PCR amplification relied on 60 Vbeta primers (plus 13 Jbeta primers). Assay used: immunoSEQ multiplex PCR; TCRdb lists only in-frame clones, some missing. The sample has 280,000 or so clones, 70% to 90% seen once. Sequenced sample: PBMCs. These receptors were obtained from a woman aged 18-29 years in good health and CMV-seronegative.

V is TRBV2 and J is TRBJ1-2; TRBD1 is a possible D gene (6 bases). Trimming removed 3 bases at V and 4 bases at J, with 12 bases between. CDR1 SNHLY and CDR2 FYNNEI come from the germline V gene. CDR3 size: 14 residues. CDR3 bases: TGTGCCAGCAGTGATAACAGGGATTTCTATGGCTACACCTTC. This encodes CASSDNRDFYGYTF.

In regard to this clone: This sample also contains other DNA sequences that code for the same CDR3. This chain connects TRBV9 to TRBJ2-3; TRBD2 agrees at 9 bases. CDR3 size: 14 residues. V dropped 4 bases and J dropped 1; count of bases not matched to a gene: 1. CDR1 is SGDLS and CDR2 is YYNGEE in the germline V gene. As DNA, the CDR3 is TGTGCCAGCAGCCCTAGCGGGGGCACAGATACGCAGTATTTT. It yields the protein CASSPSGGTDTQYF.

This chain connects TRBV5-8 to TRBJ2-2, with 7 bases matching TRBD1. With 2 bases clipped from V and 2 bases from J, the junction kept 3 bases outside the gene matches. This CDR3 contains 15 residues. Germline loops: CDR1 SGHTS, CDR2 YDEGEE. CDR3 in amino acids: CASSLDRANTGELFF. CDR3 DNA sequence: TGTGCCAGCAGCTTAGACAGGGCTAACACCGGGGAGCTGTTTTTT.

CDR3 sequence (DNA): TGTGCCAGCAGCGGGGGCGGGGGTCTCTCCTACAATGAGCAGTTCTTC. Encoded protein: CASSGGGGLSYNEQFF. The chain combines TRBV9 with TRBJ2-1; 7 bases are a match to TRBD2. Germline assignment: CDR1 SGDLS and CDR2 YYNGEE. The CDR3 is 16 amino acids. Trimming at V came to 3 bases and at J to 0 bases, leaving 6 bases not matched to a gene.

The V gene is TRBV6-4, the J gene TRBJ2-7; D perhaps matches TRBD2 (6 bases). The V and J ends lost 4 bases and 0 bases respectively, with 28 bases between them. The CDR3 has 20 amino acids. Germline CDR1 is MRHNA and CDR2 is SNTAGT. As DNA, the CDR3 is TGTGCCAGCAGTGTCCCTGTTCGTAAGCAGCGGGTTATAAGCTCCTACGAGCAGTACTTC. Translating it yields CASSVPVRKQRVISSYEQYF.

The rearrangement uses TRBV6-1 and TRBJ2-6; D is ambiguous. CDR3 length: 14 amino acids. V shed 3 bases and J shed 0 bases, with 3 bases lying between them. CDR1 is MNHNS and CDR2 is SASEGT in the germline V gene. CDR3 nucleotides: TGTGCCAGCAGTGAGAGCTCTGGGGCCAACGTCCTGACTTTC. Residues: CASSESSGANVLTF.

V and J are TRBV9 and TRBJ2-5; 9 bases align to TRBD2. The junction had 7 bases not matched to a gene; V was cut back by 0 bases and J by 4 bases. Germline-derived CDR1 and CDR2 are SGDLS and YYNGEE. This CDR3 region has 16 residues. CDR3 amino acids: CASSVGLAGPGETQYF. In DNA, the CDR3 is TGTGCCAGCAGCGTAGGCCTAGCGGGGCCGGGAGAGACCCAGTACTTC.

The rearrangement joins TRBV10-1 to TRBJ2-5, with D possibly matching TRBD2 (5 bases). The CDR3 loop spans 15 amino acids. V dropped 0 bases and J dropped 4 bases, with 12 bases sitting between them. Germline V CDR1 and CDR2: WNHNN, SYGVQD (reference sequence). The CDR3 spells CASSESRVGRETQYF. The DNA of the CDR3 is TGCGCCAGCAGTGAGTCGAGGGTGGGCAGAGAGACCCAGTACTTC.

The genes are TRBV15 and TRBJ2-2; 8 bases are a match to TRBD1. Trimming cost V 4 bases and J 5 bases; bases outside gene matches: 6. CDR1 and CDR2 from the germline V gene are LNHNV and YYDKDF (reference sequence). This CDR3 spans 15 amino acids. The CDR3 protein is CATSKRTGITGELFF. CDR3 nucleotides: TGTGCCACCAGCAAAAGGACAGGGATAACCGGGGAGCTGTTTTTT.

The genes are TRBV9 and TRBJ2-1; 11 bases are shared with TRBD2. The germline gives CDR1 SGDLS, CDR2 YYNGEE. Trimming took 3 bases from V and 2 from J; bases not matched to a gene: 4. CDR3 length: 16 amino acids. The CDR3 loop is CASSGGTSGTYNEQFF. In nucleotides, the CDR3 is TGTGCCAGCAGCGGGGGGACTAGCGGTACCTACAATGAGCAGTTCTTC.

This clone was recorded only once. V is TRBV6-5 and J is TRBJ2-7; 7 bases fit TRBD1. The germline CDR1 and CDR2 sequences are MNHEY and SVGAGI. Trimming took 2 bases from V and 4 from J; bases not matched to a gene: 8. The CDR3 spans 15 residues. CDR3 protein: CASSYRTGRSYEQYF. The CDR3 nucleotides are TGTGCCAGCAGTTACCGGACAGGCAGGTCGTACGAGCAGTACTTC.

V gene TRBV6-6 combines with J gene TRBJ1-2; TRBD1 aligns across 10 bases. With 5 bases clipped from V and 4 bases from J, the junction kept 7 bases outside the gene matches. This CDR3 is built from 15 residues. Per germline, CDR1 MNHNY and CDR2 SVGAGI (reference sequence). CDR3: CASSTPGTGAYGYTF. The CDR3 DNA is TGTGCCAGCAGTACCCCCGGGACAGGGGCCTATGGCTACACCTTC.

On this clone itself: Its ends do not fully match the called genes, so a read error is possible. The chain links TRBV11-2 to TRBJ1-2, with D maybe TRBD1 (5 bases). The CDR3 runs 11 residues. Germline V gene sequence: CDR1 SGHAT, CDR2 FQNNGV. CDR3 loop: CASSLGIDSSF. CDR3 coding DNA: TGTGCCAGCAGCTTAGGGATCGACAGTTCCTTC.

The rearrangement joins TRBV5-1 to TRBJ2-6, with TRBD2 as a possible D gene (5 bases). The CDR3 contains 15 residues. Per germline, CDR1 SGHRS and CDR2 YFSETQ. With 0 bases removed from V and 1 base from J, the gap between germline ends came to 5 bases. CDR3 in DNA: TGCGCCAGCAGCTTGGGGAGGTCTGGGGCCAACGTCCTGACTTTC. It encodes CASSLGRSGANVLTF.

This sequence joins TRBV6-5 and TRBJ1-1; D is unresolved. CDR1 and CDR2 from the germline V gene are MNHEY and SVGAGI. The CDR3 length is 15 residues. V was shortened by 6 bases and J by 0 bases, with 14 bases between the two germline ends. In DNA, the CDR3 is TGTGCCAGCAGCCCCTGGGAGCTCTTGAACACTGAAGCTTTCTTT. Its translation: CASSPWELLNTEAFF.

The rearrangement joins TRBV15 to TRBJ1-4; TRBD1 matches at 7 bases. Germline lookup yields CDR1 LNHNV and CDR2 YYDKDF (reference sequence). V was clipped by 0 bases and J by 7 bases; unmatched bases: 8. This CDR3 region has 16 residues. The CDR3 region has the DNA TGTGCCACCAGCAGAGATAAGGGGGCGATGAGTGAAAAACTGTTTTTT. This encodes CATSRDKGAMSEKLFF.

The J gene is TRBJ2-7, the V gene TRBV10-1, with 7 bases identical to TRBD1. V trimming: 4 bases; J trimming: 9 bases; junction bases outside the gene matches: 9. From germline, CDR1 is WNHNN and CDR2 SYGVQD (reference sequence). The CDR3 contains 13 residues. This CDR3 reads CASSGDSSRGQYF. The CDR3 coding sequence is TGCGCCAGCAGTGGGGACAGCTCTCGTGGGCAGTACTTC.

V gene TRBV27 combines with J gene TRBJ1-1; unclear D gene. Germline assignment: CDR1 MNHEY and CDR2 SMNVEV (reference sequence). CDR3 length: 15 residues. V was pared by 10 bases and J by 0 bases, with 18 bases between. DNA of the CDR3: TGTGCCACCTTAATGTACCGAGGGCTGAACACTGAAGCTTTCTTT. This gives the protein CATLMYRGLNTEAFF.

The V gene is TRBV18, the J gene TRBJ1-5; D call uncertain. Trimming removed 2 bases at V and 5 bases at J, with 7 bases between. CDR3 size: 13 residues. Germline V gene data show CDR1 as KGHSH and CDR2 as LQKENI. As DNA, the CDR3 is TGTGCCAGCTCACCAAGAGAAGATCAGCCCCAGCATTTT. It is translated as CASSPREDQPQHF.

On this clone itself: The junction differs from germline at one of its ends, possibly a read error. V gene TRBV7-9 combines with J gene TRBJ2-2, with TRBD2 identical over 10 bases. Germline CDR1 is SEHNR and CDR2 is FQNEAQ (reference sequence). This CDR3 region has 14 residues. The CDR3 here is CSSSFTSGAGELFF. CDR3 DNA: TGTTCCAGCAGCTTTACTAGCGGGGCCGGGGAGCTGTTTTTT.

V is TRBV19 and J is TRBJ2-7; D ambiguous. Germline V gives CDR1 LNHDA, CDR2 SQIVND (reference sequence). The V gene lost 8 bases and the J gene lost 4 bases, with 15 bases spanning the gap. CDR3 size: 13 residues. The CDR3 nucleotides are TGTGCCAGTGCCAAAGCATTACAGTACGAGCAGTACTTC. Translating gives CASAKALQYEQYF. The variable domain in full, completed from reference TRBV19 and TRBJ2-7, reads DGGITQSPKYLFRKEGQNVTLSCEQNLNHDAMYWYRQDPGQGLRLIYYSQIVNDFQKGDIAEGYSVSREKKESFPLTVTSAQKNPTAFYLCASAKALQYEQYFGPGTRLTVT.

This sequence joins TRBV5-1 and TRBJ2-5; 7 bases match TRBD1. There are 14 residues in the CDR3. CDR1 is SGHRS and CDR2 is YFSETQ in the germline V gene. V was clipped by 4 bases and J by 1 base; unmatched bases: 4. DNA of the CDR3: TGCGCCAGCAGCCCCGGGACAGTCCAAGAGACCCAGTACTTC. The encoded protein is CASSPGTVQETQYF.